This T cell receptor (beta chain) was found in a study of blood T cell repertoires in COVID-19. Study details: Whether acute or convalescent, the COVID-19 samples came from the United States, Italy and Spain. From T cells, B-cell-depleted T cells, or PBMCs came the material, which was cDNA or gDNA.

This clone has just one count. CDR3 length: 17 residues. Germline-derived CDR1 and CDR2 are KGHSH and LQKENI. After removal of 0 bases from V and 1 base from J, the junction contained 2 bases not matched to a gene. Per the study methods: Reference gene primer amplification in the assay estimated nucleated cell counts. Clones were sequenced by immunoSEQ multiplex PCR, and TCRdb holds only the in-frame ones, with some missing. That table furnishes V, J and clone size, whereas the DNA furnished D and trimming. The table shows some 41,000 clones, with 83% occurring only once. The chain is built from TRBV18 and TRBJ2-3, with TRBD2 identical over 12 bases. This receptor was obtained from a man at least 80 years old in a cohort sampled during active COVID-19. Sequencing used peripheral blood. The CDR3 DNA reads as TGTGCCAGCTCACCACCGGCTAGCGGGGGGGGCACAGATACGCAGTATTTT. This gives the protein CASSPPASGGGTDTQYF.